This T cell receptor (beta chain) was sequenced during a study of T cell responses to AZD1222 COVID-19 vaccine. General study results and limits: Dominant CD4 TCR responses targeted spike regions 160-218 and 743-854.

The CDR3 contains 13 residues. The germline gives CDR1 SGHTA, CDR2 FQGNSA. Unmatched junction bases numbered 6, after V lost 9 bases and J lost 7 bases. With regard to this clone: Its matching antigen is unknown.

This table comes from immunoSEQ multiplex PCR, and its TCRdb copy is limited to in-frame clones, with some not included. The table includes over 150,000 clones, roughly 90% detected once. This sequence was found in an adult who received the AZD1222 COVID-19 vaccine. V and J are TRBV7-2 and TRBJ1-6, with 7 bases identical to TRBD1. Sequenced material: peripheral blood, taken 28 days after the second AZD1222 dose. CDR3 DNA sequence: TGTGCCAGTATCGGGACAGCGAATTCACCCCTCCACTTT. Translation gives CASIGTANSPLHF.